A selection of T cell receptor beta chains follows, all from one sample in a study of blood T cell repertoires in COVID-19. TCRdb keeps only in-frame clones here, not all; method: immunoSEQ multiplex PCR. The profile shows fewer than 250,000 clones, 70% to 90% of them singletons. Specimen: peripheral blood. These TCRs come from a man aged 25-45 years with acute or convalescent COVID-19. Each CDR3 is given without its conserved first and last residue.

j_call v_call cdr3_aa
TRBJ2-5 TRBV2 ASSEAGTDHQETQY
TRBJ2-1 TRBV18 ASSPIAGDPNEQF
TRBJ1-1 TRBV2 ASRLEPPEAF
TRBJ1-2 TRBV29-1 SVPTGLANYGYT
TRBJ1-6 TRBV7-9 ATGTGNSPLH
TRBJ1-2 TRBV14 ASSQDPGTGASRGGYT
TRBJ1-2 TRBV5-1 ASSSGQGSWGYT
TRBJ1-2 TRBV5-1 ASSLYPAGEGGYT
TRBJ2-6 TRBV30 AWSPDRGQGGANVLT
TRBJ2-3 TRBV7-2 ASRQNPILRTDTQY
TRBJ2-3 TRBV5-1 ASSLELARGTQY
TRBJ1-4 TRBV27 ASRKDRVNEKLF
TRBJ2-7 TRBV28 ASSLGGNSYEQY
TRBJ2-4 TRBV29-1 SGQQGSKNIQY
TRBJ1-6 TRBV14 ASSQDRGLPLH
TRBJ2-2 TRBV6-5 ASSEMNTGELF
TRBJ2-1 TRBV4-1 ASSHRTSANEQF
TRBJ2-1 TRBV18 ASSPRLAEVDEQF
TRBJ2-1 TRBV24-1 ATSTTSGGAGEQF
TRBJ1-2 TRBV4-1 ASSLRATEGANGYT
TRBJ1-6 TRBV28 ASSVGQGMLPLH
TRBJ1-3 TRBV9 ASSVTRDRYSGNTIY
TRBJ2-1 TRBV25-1 AFGDYNEQF
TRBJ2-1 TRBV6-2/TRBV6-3 ASSAQLVLF
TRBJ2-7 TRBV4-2 ASSPLTPSYEQY
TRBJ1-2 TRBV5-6 ASSRLQGFDYGYT
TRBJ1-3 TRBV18 ASSPQGASGNTIY
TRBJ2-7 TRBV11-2 ASSVSGSPNEQY
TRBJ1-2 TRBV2 ASSSGGARGYT
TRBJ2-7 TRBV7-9 ASSSKDSSYEQY
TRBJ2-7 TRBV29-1 SASDNSYEQY
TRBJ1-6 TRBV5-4 ASTPNPGTPNNSPLH
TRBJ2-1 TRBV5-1 ASSREGGGTYNEQF
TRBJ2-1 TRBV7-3 ASSLDRGSYNEQF
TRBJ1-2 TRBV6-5 ASSYVAGYGYT
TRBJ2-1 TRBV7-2 ASSLLPTERVYNEQF
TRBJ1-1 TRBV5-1 ASNGPGTNTEAF
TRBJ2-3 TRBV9 ASSVEIQAGLSTDTQY
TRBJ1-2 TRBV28 ASSLSQVYGYT
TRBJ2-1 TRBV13 ASSMGDNEQF
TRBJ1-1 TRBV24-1 ATSRQDTEAF
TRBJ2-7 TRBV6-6 ASSSDSSYEQY
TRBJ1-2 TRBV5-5 ASAHRTFDYGYT
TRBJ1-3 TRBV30 AWRGLGGGQGNTIY
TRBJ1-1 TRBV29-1 SVPRGGRENTEAF
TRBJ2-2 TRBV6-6 ASSHTLPIWGLAGIGKSTGELF
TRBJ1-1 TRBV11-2 ATSGITNTEAF